Sequencing of this TCR beta chain was carried out in a study of a mutant IDH1 vaccine in newly diagnosed glioma. Study as a whole: Treated patients showed a male proportion of roughly 62%, a female proportion of 37.5%, and a mean age of roughly 40 years.

Time point given: week 23, last vaccination. Vaccination used 300 ug of mutant IDH1 20-mer peptide per dose, with topical imiquimod. The germline V and J ends were trimmed by 0 bases and 1 base, with 12 bases remaining between them. Germline loops: CDR1 MNHEY, CDR2 SMNVEV (reference sequence). CDR3 size: 16 residues. This clone showed up just a few times. The antigen is undetermined. The data were produced by immunoSEQ multiplex PCR, yet TCRdb's version contains in-frame clones alone and is incomplete. The sample includes about 29,000 clones, around 80% of them seen just once. The chain links TRBV27 to TRBJ1-1; possible D gene TRBD1, 6 bases. This TCR derives from a woman younger than 35 with glioma. The source was PBMCs, collected from a glioma patient whose treatment included an IDH1 peptide vaccine. For the CDR3, the DNA is TGTGCCAGCAGTTTATCTCGGGGGCTCGGGAACACTGAAGCTTTCTTT. This codes for CASSLSRGLGNTEAFF.